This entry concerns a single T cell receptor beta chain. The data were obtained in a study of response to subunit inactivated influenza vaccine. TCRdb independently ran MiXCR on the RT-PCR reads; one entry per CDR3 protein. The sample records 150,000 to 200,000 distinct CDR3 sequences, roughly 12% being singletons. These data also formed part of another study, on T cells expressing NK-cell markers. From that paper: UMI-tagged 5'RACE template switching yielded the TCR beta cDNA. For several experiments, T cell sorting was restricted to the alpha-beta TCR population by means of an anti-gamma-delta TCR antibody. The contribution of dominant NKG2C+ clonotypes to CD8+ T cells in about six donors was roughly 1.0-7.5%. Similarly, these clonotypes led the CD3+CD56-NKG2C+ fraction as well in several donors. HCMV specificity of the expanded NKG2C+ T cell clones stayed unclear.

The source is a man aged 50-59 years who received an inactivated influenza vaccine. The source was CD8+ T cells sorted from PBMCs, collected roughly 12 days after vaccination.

CDR3 protein: CASSVPGSDNEQFF. The CDR3 DNA sequence: TGTGCCAGCAGTGTCCCAGGGTCCGACAATGAGCAGTTCTTC. The rearrangement uses TRBV12-3 or TRBV12-4 and TRBJ2-1, with TRBD1 as a possible D gene (5 bases). The V end lost 5 bases, the J end lost 5 bases, and 13 bases lay between the germline ends. This CDR3 has 14 amino acids.